These 27 T cell receptor beta chains were all obtained from the same sample, sequenced in a study of shared T cell receptors in the human thymus. TCRdb's table, derived via immunoSEQ multiplex PCR, lists solely in-frame clones and lacks some. The profile shows 700,000 or so clones, approximately 85% of them singletons. The sample was also linked to a second study, of human thymus T cells.

Sequenced sample: thymocytes. The receptors here all came from a girl under three years old with a congenital heart defect.

About this clone itself: Distinct nucleotide sequences in the sample also encode this CDR3. The chain joins TRBV7-9 to TRBJ2-5; TRBD1 matches at 10 bases. The V segment lost 4 bases and the J segment 2 bases; nucleotides outside the gene matches: 4. Per germline, CDR1 SEHNR and CDR2 FQNEAQ (reference sequence). The CDR3 length is 15 residues. CDR3 sequence reads: CASSSRDRGQETQYF. The CDR3 DNA is TGTGCCAGCAGCTCCCGGGACAGGGGACAAGAGACCCAGTACTTC.

This clone was recorded a few times. The rearrangement joins TRBV5-6 to TRBJ1-5, with 7 bases aligning to TRBD1. Per germline, CDR1 SGHDT and CDR2 YYEEEE. V lost 4 bases and J lost 1; bases outside the gene matches: 11. There are 17 residues in the CDR3. CDR3 sequence: CASSRTGDTLSNQPQHF. The CDR3 bases are TGTGCCAGCAGCCGAACAGGGGATACTCTAAGCAATCAGCCCCAGCATTTT. The variable domain in full, completed from reference TRBV5-6 and TRBJ1-5, reads DAGVTQSPTHLIKTRGQQVTLRCSPKSGHDTVSWYQQALGQGPQFIFQYYEEEERQRGNFPDRFSGHQFPNYSSELNVNALLLGDSALYLCASSRTGDTLSNQPQHFGDGTRLSIL.

V is TRBV7-9 and J is TRBJ2-5; D is possibly TRBD1 (6 bases). The J call is uncertain, as TRBJ2-7 better fits the DNA end. Per germline, CDR1 SEHNR and CDR2 FQNEAQ (reference sequence). This CDR3 contains 14 residues. The CDR3 is CASSLPDSTYEQYF. For the CDR3, the DNA is TGTGCCAGCAGCTTGCCGGACAGTACCTACGAGCAGTACTTC.

V gene TRBV4-1 combines with J gene TRBJ1-1; D gene ambiguous. In germline, CDR1 is MGHRA, CDR2 YSYEKL. V lost 3 bases, J lost 4 bases, and 12 bases lay in between. The CDR3 runs to 14 residues. The CDR3, as DNA: TGCGCCAGCAGCCAGAGGGTCTCAGCCACTGAAGCTTTCTTT. Translation gives CASSQRVSATEAFF.

CDR3 residues: CASSGRTSFSEQYF. In nucleotides, the CDR3 is TGTGCCAGCAGTGGGAGGACGTCCTTTAGCGAGCAGTACTTC. The V gene is TRBV6-5, the J gene TRBJ2-7; weak D call: TRBD2 (6 bases). This CDR3 comprises 14 residues. Germline lookup yields CDR1 MNHEY and CDR2 SVGAGI. The V and J ends lost 5 bases and 6 bases respectively, with 17 bases between them.

This clone was observed a few times. Germline and junction disagree at one end, which may indicate a read error. Other nucleotide sequences in the sample specify the same CDR3. V usage is TRBV6-1 and J usage is TRBJ1-6; no clear D gene. Germline assignment: CDR1 MNHNS and CDR2 SASEGT. The CDR3 has 19 amino acids. The CDR3, as DNA: TGTGCCAGCAGTGATTGTCCACCTTGCGCAACTCCTACGTATTCCCCCCTCCACTTT. It specifies CASSDCPPCATPTYSPLHF.

V is TRBV4-3 and J is TRBJ1-6, with a possible D match to TRBD1 (6 bases). V gave up 0 bases and J gave up 7 bases, with 10 bases separating them. Germline V gene data show CDR1 as LGHNA and CDR2 as YSLEER. CDR3 length equals 15 residues. The chain's CDR3 is CASSQDPGTNSPLHF. CDR3 nucleotides: TGCGCCAGCAGCCAAGATCCAGGGACAAATTCACCCCTCCACTTT.

The chain uses TRBV4-1 and TRBJ1-6; D is undetermined. The CDR3 runs to 16 residues. Germline V gene data show CDR1 as MGHRA and CDR2 as YSYEKL. Trimming stripped 1 base from V and 6 bases from J, with 13 bases between. The chain's CDR3 is CASSQGRVEGNSPLHF. For the CDR3, the DNA is TGCGCCAGCAGCCAAGGTCGGGTCGAAGGTAATTCACCCCTCCACTTT.

This clone was counted a single time. The V and J genes are TRBV5-6 and TRBJ1-2, with D maybe TRBD1 (6 bases). V lost 4 bases to trimming and J lost 2 bases, with 15 bases between them. The CDR3 totals 15 residues. Per germline, CDR1 SGHDT and CDR2 YYEEEE. The CDR3 DNA reads TGTGCCAGCAGCCGAAGGACAGCACAAAACTATGGCTACACCTTC. Translating it yields CASSRRTAQNYGYTF.

The chain carries TRBV19 and TRBJ2-3; D gene uncertain. This CDR3 region has 13 residues. Trimming pared 2 bases from V and 4 bases from J, leaving 7 bases between. Germline V lookup: CDR1 LNHDA, CDR2 SQIVND (reference sequence). CDR3 region: CASSIRRPDTQYF. The DNA of the CDR3 is TGTGCCAGTAGTATAAGGCGGCCAGATACGCAGTATTTT.

The chain couples TRBV5-1 to TRBJ2-6; 9 bases align to TRBD2. The closer fit of TRBJ2-4 to the DNA end suggests the J call may be wrong. Germline CDR1 and CDR2: SGHRS and YFSETQ. The CDR3 length is 23 residues. The CDR3 reads CASSWRGGLTYHPQPGAKNIQYF. For the CDR3, the DNA is TGCGCCAGCAGCTGGCGGGGGGGATTGACTTACCACCCACAACCTGGAGCCAAAAACATTCAGTACTTC.

V usage is TRBV6-6 and J usage is TRBJ1-6; no firm D call. The CDR3 extends over 16 amino acids. V was shortened by 0 bases and J by 0 bases, with 6 bases between the two germline ends. Germline values: CDR1 MNHNY, CDR2 SVGAGI (reference sequence). Here the CDR3 reads CASSYSRGSYNSPLHF. CDR3 DNA: TGTGCCAGCAGTTACTCGAGAGGCTCCTATAATTCACCCCTCCACTTT.

The chain uses TRBV27 and TRBJ1-5, with a tentative D call TRBD1 (6 bases). Between the trimmed V and J ends, which lost 5 bases and 8 bases, there was a span of 31 bases. CDR1 and CDR2 from the germline V gene are MNHEY and SMNVEV (reference sequence). The CDR3 sequence is 19 residues long. This CDR3 reads CASSPSNPRTAIEGKPQHF. Written as DNA, the CDR3 is TGTGCCAGCAGTCCTTCCAACCCCCGGACAGCCATAGAGGGGAAGCCCCAGCATTTT.

This clone came up a few times. The V gene is TRBV21-1, the J gene TRBJ2-2; TRBD1 was called by the table and not checked on the DNA. TRBV21-1 is flagged as a pseudogene. The CDR3 sequence is 16 residues long. The DNA for the CDR3 is TGTGCCAGCAGCACTAACAGGGTAGGGTACACCGGGGAGCTGTTTTTT. Its translation: CASSTNRVGYTGELFF.

CDR3 bases: TGTGCCACCAGCATTCCCCACAGGGTTAACTCGGGGGAGCAGTACTTC. It translates to CATSIPHRVNSGEQYF. This sequence joins TRBV15 and TRBJ2-7, with TRBD1 as a possible D gene (6 bases). This CDR3 has 16 amino acids. Deletions cut 4 bases from V and 7 bases from J, with 23 bases between. Germline assignment: CDR1 LNHNV and CDR2 YYDKDF (reference sequence).

This chain uses TRBV14 with TRBJ2-2; 16 positions agree with TRBD2. V shed 1 base, J shed 6 bases, and the junction held 8 bases outside the gene matches. Germline V gene lookup returns CDR1 SGHDN and CDR2 FVKESK. The CDR3 consists of 19 residues. For the CDR3, the DNA is TGTGCCAGCAGCCAAGCCGGGACTAGCGGGGGGGCCTCGTCCGGGGAGCTGTTTTTT. Its translation is CASSQAGTSGGASSGELFF.

This chain links TRBV9 with TRBJ2-4; perhaps TRBD1 as D (6 bases). V lost 0 bases and J lost 2, with 12 bases in between. CDR3 length equals 16 residues. CDR1 is SGDLS and CDR2 is YYNGEE in the germline V gene. Here the CDR3 reads CASSVGLGGTKNIQYF. For the CDR3, the DNA is TGTGCCAGCAGCGTAGGGTTAGGGGGAACCAAAAACATTCAGTACTTC.

The J gene is TRBJ1-1, the V gene TRBV4-2; 8 bases line up with TRBD1. This CDR3 has 17 amino acids. Germline V gene lookup returns CDR1 LGHNA and CDR2 YNFKEQ. Trimming removed 1 base from V and 7 bases from J; junction bases left unmatched: 14. The DNA of the CDR3 is TGTGCCAGCAGCCAAGGAGGCTGGACAGGGCCCATTAGTGAAGCTTTCTTT. Protein sequence: CASSQGGWTGPISEAFF.

The chain employs TRBV5-6 and TRBJ1-4, with unresolved D. V gave up 0 bases and J gave up 7 bases, with 7 bases separating them. The CDR3 has 13 residues. The germline V gene has CDR1 SGHDT and CDR2 YYEEEE. DNA for the CDR3: TGTGCCAGCAGCTTGGGAGCTGGTGAAAAACTGTTTTTT. As protein: CASSLGAGEKLFF. Using reference TRBV5-6 and TRBJ1-4 for the parts outside the CDR3, the full variable domain is DAGVTQSPTHLIKTRGQQVTLRCSPKSGHDTVSWYQQALGQGPQFIFQYYEEEERQRGNFPDRFSGHQFPNYSSELNVNALLLGDSALYLCASSLGAGEKLFFGSGTQLSVL.

J is TRBJ2-3 and V is TRBV27; a possible D gene is TRBD1 (5 bases). The CDR3 sequence is 12 residues long. Trimming stripped 7 bases from V and 0 bases from J, with 5 bases between. Germline CDR1 reads MNHEY; CDR2 reads SMNVEV (reference sequence). CDR3 sequence: CASTGSTDTQYF. The CDR3 coding sequence is TGTGCCAGCACAGGGAGCACAGATACGCAGTATTTT.

The chain joins TRBV27 to TRBJ2-1; 9 nucleotides match TRBD2. In germline, CDR1 is MNHEY, CDR2 SMNVEV (reference sequence). V lost 2 bases to trimming and J lost 9 bases; unmatched junction nucleotides: 17. This CDR3 has 18 residues. CDR3 coding DNA: TGTGCCAGCAGTTTACGCGCCGGCGGCGGGGGGGTTTGGGGTGAGCAGTTCTTC. Its protein is CASSLRAGGGGVWGEQFF.

The chain employs TRBV27 and TRBJ1-1; maybe TRBD1 (6 bases). This CDR3 is built from 16 residues. V lost 5 bases and J 1 base, leaving 17 bases between the germline ends. The germline gives CDR1 MNHEY, CDR2 SMNVEV (reference sequence). The DNA for the CDR3 is TGTGCCAGCAGTACCCGGGACACGATAAAGAACACTGAAGCTTTCTTT. This sequence encodes CASSTRDTIKNTEAFF.

The chain uses TRBV5-1 and TRBJ1-5, with TRBD1 identical over 9 bases. Germline assignment: CDR1 SGHRS and CDR2 YFSETQ. The CDR3 loop spans 14 amino acids. J gave up 6 bases and V 4 bases, and 5 bases lay outside the gene matches. The chain's CDR3 is CASSTGQGTQPQHF. The CDR3 DNA reads TGCGCCAGCAGCACCGGACAGGGGACTCAGCCCCAGCATTTT.

The chain couples TRBV4-3 to TRBJ2-5; maybe TRBD2 (6 bases). The tail of the sequence fits TRBJ2-7 better, so the J call may be wrong. Germline V gene lookup returns CDR1 LGHNA and CDR2 YSLEER. The CDR3 has 18 amino acids. CDR3 in DNA: TGCGCCAGCAGCCAAAAAATAAAGACTAGGGGCCCCTCCTACGAGCAGTACTTC. Protein product: CASSQKIKTRGPSYEQYF.

This chain uses TRBV2 with TRBJ1-1; perhaps TRBD1 as D (5 bases). Germline V gives CDR1 SNHLY, CDR2 FYNNEI. The CDR3 is 14 amino acids. Trimming took off 10 bases at V and 1 base at J, with 16 bases between the two ends. The CDR3 DNA follows: TGTGCCATCTTTCACAGGCCCGAGAACACTGAAGCTTTCTTT. Encoded protein: CAIFHRPENTEAFF.

This clone was observed a single time. The genes are TRBV6-6 and TRBJ2-5, with 7 bases that match TRBD1. The CDR3 has 16 residues. Germline assignment: CDR1 MNHNY and CDR2 SVGAGI (reference sequence). The V gene end was trimmed by 6 bases and the J gene end by 5 bases; junction bases not matched to a gene: 15. The CDR3 loop reads CASSRGTVRLAETQYF. As DNA, the CDR3 is TGTGCCAGCAGCCGAGGGACAGTAAGATTGGCGGAGACCCAGTACTTC.

The chain employs TRBV28 and TRBJ1-5, with a possible D match to TRBD1 (5 bases). V dropped 1 base and J dropped 0 bases, with 13 bases sitting between them. The CDR3 is 17 residues long. Germline-derived CDR1 and CDR2 are MDHEN and SYDVKM. Here the CDR3 DNA reads TGTGCCAGCAGTTTATTGGAGGGGAGGAGTAGCAATCAGCCCCAGCATTTT. Its protein product is CASSLLEGRSSNQPQHF. The full variable domain, completed using reference TRBV28 and TRBJ1-5, is DVKVTQSSRYLVKRTGEKVFLECVQDMDHENMFWYRQDPGLGLRLIYFSYDVKMKEKGDIPEGYSVSREKKERFSLILESASTNQTSMYLCASSLLEGRSSNQPQHFGDGTRLSIL.